This TCR beta chain came from a study of CD8 T cells in ankylosing spondylitis. This clonotype was counted at least ten times. The CDR3 has 16 residues. Germline V CDR1 and CDR2: SGHRS, YFSETQ. The germline V and J ends were trimmed by 0 bases and 0 bases, with 11 bases remaining between them. TCRdb used MiXCR to reprocess the 5' RACE reads, holding one entry per CDR3 protein. Of about 100,000 distinct CDR3 sequences listed, 8.5% to 9% are singletons. The receptor's source is a male donor with ankylosing spondylitis or in good health (not recorded which). V and J are TRBV5-1 and TRBJ2-3, with TRBD2 as a possible D gene (7 bases). The sequencing sample was made of blood, either unsorted or a sorted T cell fraction (not recorded which). This CDR3 is CASSLDGGRSTDTQYF. The CDR3 DNA follows: TGCGCCAGCAGCTTGGACGGGGGGCGTAGCACAGATACGCAGTATTTT.